This paragraph covers one T cell receptor beta chain sequence. The antigen is unknown. The junction differs from germline at one of its ends, possibly a read error. The sample is drawn from a study of metastatic and nonmetastatic thyroid tumors. At the level of the study: Malignant thyroid and benign thyroid patients provided blood and tumor or nodule tissue whose repertoires were compared. The study's findings and limits: Patients with malignant thyroid tumors reportedly had significantly higher TCR beta diversity than those with benign nodules, in blood and tumor.

This CDR3 has 15 residues. Per germline, CDR1 MDHEN and CDR2 SYDVKM. Authors' methods: A classifier for distant metastasis in papillary thyroid cancer was constructed using CDR3 differences observed across clinicopathological groups. Via MiXCR, TCRdb re-called the PCR reads. TCRdb assigned the V and J calls; the authors' analysis was not used. The table lists roughly 61,000 clones, 4% to 4.5% of them singletons, with around 20% in the top ten. No patient had received any treatment before thyroid surgery. The sequencing sample was made of blood. This receptor was taken from a female donor with papillary thyroid cancer or a benign thyroid nodule (not recorded which). Some clones in this sample may be carry-over from other donors' samples. This chain joins TRBV28 and TRBJ2-5; 7 bases line up with TRBD1. This chain's CDR3 is CASSLPTGLHETHYF. The CDR3 DNA sequence: TGTGCCAGCAGTTTACCGACAGGGTTACACGAGACCCATTACTTC.